The 13 T cell receptor beta chains listed next were all sequenced from one sample in a study of T cell responses to AZD1222 COVID-19 vaccine. Only in-frame clones appear in the TCRdb table, and some are missing; sequencing was by immunoSEQ multiplex PCR. The sample holds 200,000 to 300,000 clones, 90% to 95% seen once. The material sequenced was peripheral blood, taken on day 0 of AZD1222 vaccination. The receptor set was obtained from an adult in good health.

The count of this clone is one. The chain has TRBV29-1 and TRBJ1-2; no clear D gene. Trimming shortened V by 0 bases and J by 7 bases, and 6 bases separated the two germline ends. In germline, CDR1 is SQVTM, CDR2 ANQGSEA. The CDR3 consists of 11 residues. The CDR3 region has the DNA TGCAGCGTTGAAGAGAGGCCTGGCTACACCTTC. Its translation: CSVEERPGYTF.

As DNA, the CDR3 is TGTGCCATCTCTGGGACTAGCGGGGACCAAGAGACCCAGTACTTC. It yields the protein CAISGTSGDQETQYF. This chain joins TRBV10-3 and TRBJ2-5, with 13 nucleotides matching TRBD2. J gave up 0 bases and V 8 bases, and 3 bases lay outside the gene matches. Germline-derived CDR1 and CDR2 are ENHRY and SYGVKD. The CDR3 length is 15 residues.

Comments on this clone: The sample has other DNA sequences that encode this CDR3 too. V is TRBV9 and J is TRBJ1-3; no clear D. Deletions cut 4 bases from V and 0 bases from J, with 2 bases between. This CDR3 is 12 amino acids long. The germline CDR1 and CDR2 sequences are SGDLS and YYNGEE. This CDR3 is CASSLSGNTIYF. The CDR3 DNA reads as TGTGCCAGCAGCCTCTCTGGAAACACCATATATTTT.

This chain joins TRBV4-2 and TRBJ1-1; 7 nucleotides line up with TRBD1. Germline V lookup: CDR1 LGHNA, CDR2 YNFKEQ. CDR3 length equals 16 residues. V dropped 4 bases and J dropped 1; count of bases not matched to a gene: 9. The CDR3 DNA follows: TGTGCCAGCAGCCCTGACACAGGGGAGGGGAACACTGAAGCTTTCTTT. It yields the protein CASSPDTGEGNTEAFF.

In this sample, this clone turned up once. This chain links TRBV7-3 with TRBJ2-6, with D possibly matching TRBD1 (8 bases). Germline CDR1 and CDR2: SGHTA and FQGTGA. This CDR3 comprises 17 residues. V was shortened by 5 bases and J by 2 bases, with 16 bases between the two germline ends. CDR3: CASSPRTGGAGANVLTF. The DNA of the CDR3 is TGTGCCAGCAGCCCCCGAACAGGGGGGGCTGGGGCCAACGTCCTGACTTTC.

The chain employs TRBV2 and TRBJ2-5; TRBD1 matches at 10 bases. V shed 6 bases, J shed 1 base, and the junction held 5 bases outside the gene matches. Germline CDR1 reads SNHLY; CDR2 reads FYNNEI. The CDR3 consists of 15 residues. CDR3 DNA: TGTGCCAGCAGCGACAGGGGGCTAACCCAAGAGACCCAGTACTTC. Protein product: CASSDRGLTQETQYF.

The chain combines TRBV4-1 with TRBJ2-7; weak D call: TRBD1 (6 bases). The CDR3 consists of 16 residues. CDR1 is MGHRA, CDR2 YSYEKL, per germline. Trimming removed 2 bases from V and 3 bases from J, with 17 bases in between. CDR3 sequence reads: CASSQFYRVRLYEQYF. In DNA, the CDR3 is TGCGCCAGCAGCCAATTTTACAGGGTACGTCTCTACGAGCAGTACTTC.

This chain uses TRBV6-5 with TRBJ1-2; D possibly corresponds to TRBD1 (6 bases). V gave up 5 bases and J gave up 4 bases, with 14 bases separating them. Germline V gene data show CDR1 as MNHEY and CDR2 as SVGAGI. The CDR3 sequence is 14 residues long. CDR3 nucleotide sequence: TGTGCCAGCAGTCGGAGGACAGAACGCTATGGCTACACCTTC. It codes for CASSRRTERYGYTF.

The chain is built from TRBV28 and TRBJ2-7; TRBD1 agrees at 8 bases. This CDR3 has 14 amino acids. Losses at the gene ends were 6 bases for V and 3 bases for J; bases not matched to a gene: 7. CDR1 and CDR2 (germline): MDHEN, SYDVKM. For the CDR3, the DNA is TGTGCCAGCAGCCGGGACAGGCCATACTACGAGCAGTACTTC. This encodes CASSRDRPYYEQYF.

The chain is built from TRBV28 and TRBJ1-2, with D possibly matching TRBD1 (5 bases). The CDR3 runs to 15 residues. The V end lost 4 bases, the J end lost 5 bases, and 17 bases lay between the germline ends. CDR1 and CDR2 (germline): MDHEN, SYDVKM. The CDR3 region is CASSSPRQGSYGYTF. DNA of the CDR3: TGTGCCAGCAGTTCCCCCCGGCAGGGTAGTTATGGCTACACCTTC.

The CDR3 loop reads CASSQDPRGSGYTF. The CDR3 DNA sequence: TGTGCCAGCAGCCAAGATCCCCGTGGGAGTGGCTACACCTTC. The genes are TRBV3-1 (or the pseudogene TRBV3-2) and TRBJ1-2; the D is unclear. The germline V gene encodes CDR1 LGHDT and CDR2 YNNKEL (reference sequence). The CDR3 has 14 residues. Deletions cut 0 bases from V and 7 bases from J, with 12 bases between.

V usage is TRBV13 and J usage is TRBJ1-2, with D possibly being TRBD1 (6 bases). The length of the CDR3 is 13 residues. Germline V lookup: CDR1 PRHDT, CDR2 FYEKMQ (reference sequence). Trimming shortened V by 4 bases and J by 4 bases, and 10 bases separated the two germline ends. For the CDR3, the DNA is TGTGCCAGCAGCTCAGGGGAGGCCTATGGCTACACCTTC. Translated, it gives CASSSGEAYGYTF.

This clone was counted between two and nine times. V is TRBV13 and J is TRBJ2-3; no definite D call. The CDR3 has 13 residues. Trimming took off 3 bases at V and 5 bases at J, with 9 bases between the two ends. Germline V gives CDR1 PRHDT, CDR2 FYEKMQ (reference sequence). For the CDR3, the DNA is TGTGCCAGCAGCTTCGGGCCTAAAGATACGCAGTATTTT. Protein: CASSFGPKDTQYF.